The next 20 T cell receptor beta chains were all read from a single sample in a study of T cell responses to AZD1222 COVID-19 vaccine. Generated by immunoSEQ multiplex PCR, the TCRdb table keeps only in-frame clones and is missing some. The sample lists about 22,000 clones; less than 85% were seen once. The sample consisted of peripheral blood, taken on day 0 of AZD1222 vaccination. Receptors originate from an adult in good health.

CDR3: CASSQVSPSGANVLTF. CDR3 sequence (DNA): TGTGCCAGCAGCCAAGTCAGTCCCTCTGGGGCCAACGTCCTGACTTTC. The V gene is TRBV3-1 (or the pseudogene TRBV3-2), the J gene TRBJ2-6; D is unresolved. V was shortened by 1 base and J by 0 bases, with 7 bases between the two germline ends. This CDR3 is built from 16 residues. CDR1 and CDR2 (germline): LGHDT, YNNKEL (reference sequence).

This clone was detected once. CDR3 residues: CATSVADQETQYF. In DNA, the CDR3 is TGTGCCACCAGTGTTGCGGACCAAGAGACCCAGTACTTC. The chain links TRBV24-1 to TRBJ2-5; no clear D gene. Per germline, CDR1 KGHDR and CDR2 SFDVKD. The V end lost 5 bases, the J end lost 0 bases, and 6 bases lay between the germline ends. The CDR3 contains 13 residues.

Note on this clone: At one end, the junction sequence differs from germline, possibly due to a read error. This chain joins TRBV7-9 and TRBJ2-3; 9 positions match TRBD2. The CDR3 is made up of 11 amino acids. CDR1 and CDR2 from the germline V gene are SEHNR and FQNEAQ (reference sequence). Written as DNA, the CDR3 is TGTGCCAGCAGCTTATTAGGGACTAGCAATTTT. Translating gives CASSLLGTSNF. Full variable domain (missing parts from reference TRBV7-9 and TRBJ2-3): DTGVSQNPRHKITKRGQNVTFRCDPISEHNRLYWYRQTLGQGPEFLTYFQNEAQLEKSRLLSDRFSAERPKGSFSTLEIQRTEQGDSAMYLCASSLLGTSNFGPGTRLTVL.

V is TRBV18 and J is TRBJ2-7; 9 bases are a match to TRBD1. Losses at the gene ends were 4 bases for V and 6 bases for J; bases not matched to a gene: 7. Looked up from germline, CDR1 is KGHSH and CDR2 is LQKENI. The CDR3 totals 14 residues. CDR3 region: CASSQGQGLSEQYF. DNA of the CDR3: TGTGCCAGCTCACAGGGACAGGGATTGAGCGAGCAGTACTTC. Using reference TRBV18 and TRBJ2-7 for the parts outside the CDR3, the full variable domain is NAGVMQNPRHLVRRRGQEARLRCSPMKGHSHVYWYRQLPEEGLKFMVYLQKENIIDESGMPKERFSAEFPKEGPSILRIQQVVRGDSAAYFCASSQGQGLSEQYFGPGTRLTVT.

V usage is TRBV19 and J usage is TRBJ1-1, with 7 nucleotides matching TRBD1. The CDR3 totals 13 residues. Trimming at V came to 6 bases and at J to 4 bases, leaving 5 bases not matched to a gene. Germline V CDR1 and CDR2: LNHDA, SQIVND (reference sequence). CDR3 DNA sequence: TGTGCCAGTAGAACAGGGGCTGTCACTGAAGCTTTCTTT. The encoded protein is CASRTGAVTEAFF. Drawing the rest from reference TRBV19 and TRBJ1-1, the complete variable domain is DGGITQSPKYLFRKEGQNVTLSCEQNLNHDAMYWYRQDPGQGLRLIYYSQIVNDFQKGDIAEGYSVSREKKESFPLTVTSAQKNPTAFYLCASRTGAVTEAFFGQGTRLTVV.

V is TRBV4-1 and J is TRBJ1-5; tentatively, D is TRBD1 (6 bases). The V end was cut by 0 bases, the J end by 0 bases, with 15 bases between. Germline lookup yields CDR1 MGHRA and CDR2 YSYEKL. The CDR3 sequence is 18 residues long. CDR3 nucleotides: TGCGCCAGCAGCCAAGATTTGGACAGTTTTTTTAGCAATCAGCCCCAGCATTTT. This gives the protein CASSQDLDSFFSNQPQHF.

The rearrangement uses TRBV6-2 or TRBV6-3 and TRBJ2-7, with D tentatively TRBD1 (5 bases). V dropped 0 bases and J dropped 3 bases, with 9 bases sitting between them. The CDR3 runs to 14 residues. Looked up from germline, CDR1 is MNHEY and CDR2 is SVGEGT. CDR3 residues: CASSYSGHLYEQYF. DNA for the CDR3: TGTGCCAGCAGTTACTCAGGACACCTCTACGAGCAGTACTTC.

The J gene is TRBJ2-3, the V gene TRBV15; D not certain. Trimming left V 0 bases short and J 10 bases short, with 11 bases between. Germline V gives CDR1 LNHNV, CDR2 YYDKDF (reference sequence). CDR3 length equals 13 residues. Written as DNA, the CDR3 is TGTGCCACCAGCAGAGATATGATAGGGTCGCAGTATTTT. Amino acids: CATSRDMIGSQYF.

V usage is TRBV6-5 and J usage is TRBJ2-1; tentative D call: TRBD2 (5 bases). Trimming removed 7 bases from V and 2 bases from J, with 15 bases in between. CDR3 length: 15 residues. Germline loops: CDR1 MNHEY, CDR2 SVGAGI. The CDR3 DNA is TGTGCCAGCATTATCGGGGAAAGTACCTACAATGAGCAGTTCTTC. Translated, it gives CASIIGESTYNEQFF.

The chain is built from TRBV2 and TRBJ2-1, with 7 bases fitting TRBD1. Unmatched junction bases numbered 12, after V lost 2 bases and J lost 5 bases. The CDR3 extends over 17 amino acids. The germline CDR1 and CDR2 sequences are SNHLY and FYNNEI. The CDR3 nucleotides read TGTGCCAGCAGTGAAATGGATCGGCAGGGGGTTAACAATGAGCAGTTCTTC. Its protein is CASSEMDRQGVNNEQFF.

The chain carries TRBV7-9 and TRBJ2-3, with D possibly being TRBD2 (6 bases). Germline V gene sequence: CDR1 SEHNR, CDR2 FQNEAQ (reference sequence). The CDR3 has 14 residues. V was clipped by 0 bases and J by 3 bases, with 7 bases between them. The CDR3 region is CASSLAEGTDTQYF. CDR3 DNA sequence: TGTGCCAGCAGCTTAGCGGAGGGGACAGATACGCAGTATTTT.

This clone turned up a few times. The V call is TRBV7-9, the J call TRBJ2-3, with 9 positions matching TRBD2. CDR1 SEHNR and CDR2 FQNEAQ come from the germline V gene (reference sequence). The CDR3 has 18 amino acids. With V trimmed by 5 bases and J by 0 bases, 12 bases remained unmatched. For the CDR3, the DNA is TGTGCCAGCAGCCCTAAAATGACTAGCGGCACTAGCACAGATACGCAGTATTTT. This codes for CASSPKMTSGTSTDTQYF.

This chain joins TRBV7-9 and TRBJ2-1; 9 bases align to TRBD1. Germline values: CDR1 SEHNR, CDR2 FQNEAQ (reference sequence). The junction had 9 bases not matched to a gene; V was cut back by 5 bases and J by 7 bases. The CDR3 contains 15 residues. The DNA for the CDR3 is TGTGCCAGCAGCCCCCGACAGGGGGTGCGGAATGAGCAGTTCTTC. Protein: CASSPRQGVRNEQFF.

The chain employs TRBV7-3 and TRBJ2-2; the D is unclear. CDR1 is SGHTA and CDR2 is FQGTGA in the germline V gene. V was clipped by 1 base and J by 0 bases, with 9 bases between them. The length of the CDR3 is 16 residues. CDR3 sequence: CASSLNPFPNTGELFF. The CDR3 DNA reads as TGTGCCAGCAGCTTAAATCCCTTCCCGAACACCGGGGAGCTGTTTTTT.

This clone was seen a few times. The chain links TRBV19 to TRBJ2-1; 7 bases fit TRBD1. The CDR3 has 15 amino acids. The trim removed 6 bases at V and 5 bases at J, leaving 10 bases unmatched. Germline V gene sequence: CDR1 LNHDA, CDR2 SQIVND (reference sequence). The DNA of the CDR3 is TGTGCCAGTAGCGCCGGGACAGATCTTGACAATGAGCAGTTCTTC. Amino acids: CASSAGTDLDNEQFF.

The chain links TRBV7-2 to TRBJ2-2; a possible D gene is TRBD1 (6 bases). The CDR3 is made up of 14 amino acids. Trimming pared 5 bases from V and 1 base from J, leaving 8 bases between. Germline V gene data show CDR1 as SGHTA and CDR2 as FQGNSA. As DNA, the CDR3 is TGTGCCAGCAGCACGGGACAGAACACCGGGGAGCTGTTTTTT. The encoded protein is CASSTGQNTGELFF.

The CDR3 bases are TGCAGCGGCACAGGGGTGGTCAGCACAGATACGCAGTATTTT. It translates to CSGTGVVSTDTQYF. This chain links TRBV29-1 with TRBJ2-3; 7 bases agree with TRBD1. V lost 7 bases to trimming and J lost 0 bases; unmatched junction nucleotides: 7. The length of the CDR3 is 14 residues. Per the germline V gene, CDR1 is SQVTM and CDR2 is ANQGSEA.

The count of this clone is one. The chain carries TRBV18 and TRBJ2-7; D tentatively fits TRBD1 or TRBD2 (5 bases each). Germline lookup yields CDR1 KGHSH and CDR2 LQKENI. This CDR3 spans 15 amino acids. V was cut by 4 bases and J by 0 bases, with 13 bases left in between. In DNA, the CDR3 is TGTGCCAGCTCACTTAGAGGGGATGGCTCCTACGAGCAGTACTTC. Protein: CASSLRGDGSYEQYF.

This sequence joins TRBV2 and TRBJ2-5; 9 nucleotides match TRBD1. Germline V gives CDR1 SNHLY, CDR2 FYNNEI. V gave up 4 bases and J gave up 5 bases; unmatched junction bases: 8. This CDR3 has 15 residues. Written as DNA, the CDR3 is TGTGCCAGCAGTGTTACCGGGACAGGGTCGGAGACCCAGTACTTC. Amino acids: CASSVTGTGSETQYF.

CDR3 in amino acids: CASSLTGDYEQYF. The CDR3 nucleotides are TGTGCCAGCAGCTTAACAGGGGACTACGAGCAGTACTTC. The gene calls are TRBV7-3 and TRBJ2-7, with D perhaps matching TRBD1 (5 bases). This CDR3 comprises 13 residues. Germline CDR1 is SGHTA and CDR2 is FQGTGA. V shed 0 bases and J shed 3 bases, with 6 bases lying between them.